Listed here are 2 T cell receptor beta chains from one sample, sequenced in a study of CD8+ T cells in alopecia areata. Sequencing templates came from extracted RNA that was reverse transcribed into cDNA. TCRdb keeps only in-frame clones here, not all; method: immunoSEQ multiplex PCR. The sample shows 150,000 to 250,000 clones, approximately 56% of them seen only once. The treatment here: oral pan-JAK inhibitor, 5-10 mg twice daily. The source material was CD4+ T cells sorted from blood, sampled at week 4, from a patient treated with tofacitinib. The receptors were gathered from a human donor with alopecia areata.

The chain links TRBV30 to TRBJ2-7; TRBD1 might be the D (5 bases). There are 12 residues in the CDR3. Germline CDR1 and CDR2: GTSNPN and SVGIG (reference sequence). Trimming pared 5 bases from V and 1 base from J, leaving 9 bases between. CDR3 in DNA: TGTGCCTGGGCGGCAGGGTCCTACGAGCAGTACTTC. This gives the protein CAWAAGSYEQYF.

The gene calls are TRBV9 and TRBJ1-6, with D maybe TRBD1 (5 bases). Germline CDR1 is SGDLS and CDR2 is YYNGEE. V dropped 2 bases and J dropped 7 bases, with 16 bases sitting between them. This CDR3 spans 16 amino acids. The CDR3 here is CASSVTQASGNSPLHF. Here the CDR3 DNA reads TGTGCCAGCAGCGTTACACAGGCCTCTGGGAATTCACCCCTCCACTTT.